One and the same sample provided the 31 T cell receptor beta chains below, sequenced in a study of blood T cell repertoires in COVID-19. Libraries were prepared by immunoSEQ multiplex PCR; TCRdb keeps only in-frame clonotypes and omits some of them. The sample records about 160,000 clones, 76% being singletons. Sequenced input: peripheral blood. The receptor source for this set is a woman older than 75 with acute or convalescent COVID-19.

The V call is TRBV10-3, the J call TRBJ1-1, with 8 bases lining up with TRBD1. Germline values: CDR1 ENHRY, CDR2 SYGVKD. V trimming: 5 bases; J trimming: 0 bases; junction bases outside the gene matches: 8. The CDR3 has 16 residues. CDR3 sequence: CAISKTGQEVNTEAFF. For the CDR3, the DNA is TGTGCCATCAGTAAAACGGGACAGGAAGTGAACACTGAAGCTTTCTTT.

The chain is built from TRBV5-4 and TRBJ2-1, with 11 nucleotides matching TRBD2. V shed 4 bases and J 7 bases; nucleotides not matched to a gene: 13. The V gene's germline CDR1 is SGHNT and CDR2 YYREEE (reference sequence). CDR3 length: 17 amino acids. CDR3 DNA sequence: TGTGCCAGCAGCACGGGATTTACTAGCGGGAGCGGGAATGAGCAGTTCTTC. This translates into CASSTGFTSGSGNEQFF.

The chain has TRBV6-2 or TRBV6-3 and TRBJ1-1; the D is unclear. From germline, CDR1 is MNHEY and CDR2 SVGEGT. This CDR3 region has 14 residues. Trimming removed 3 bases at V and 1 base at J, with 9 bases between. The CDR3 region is CASSYHAGNTEAFF. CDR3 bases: TGTGCCAGCAGTTATCATGCGGGGAACACTGAAGCTTTCTTT.

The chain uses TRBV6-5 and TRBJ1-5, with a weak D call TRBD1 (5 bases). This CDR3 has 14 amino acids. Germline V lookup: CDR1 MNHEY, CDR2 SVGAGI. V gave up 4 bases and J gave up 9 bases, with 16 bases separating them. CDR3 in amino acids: CASSLEPTQGPQHF. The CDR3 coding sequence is TGTGCCAGCAGTTTGGAGCCAACCCAGGGGCCCCAGCATTTT.

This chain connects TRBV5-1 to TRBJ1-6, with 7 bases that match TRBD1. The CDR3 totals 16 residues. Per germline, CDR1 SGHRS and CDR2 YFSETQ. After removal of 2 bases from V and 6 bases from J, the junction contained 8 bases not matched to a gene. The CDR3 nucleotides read TGCGCCAGCAGCTTTACAGGGGCGATGGGTAATTCACCCCTCCACTTT. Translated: CASSFTGAMGNSPLHF.

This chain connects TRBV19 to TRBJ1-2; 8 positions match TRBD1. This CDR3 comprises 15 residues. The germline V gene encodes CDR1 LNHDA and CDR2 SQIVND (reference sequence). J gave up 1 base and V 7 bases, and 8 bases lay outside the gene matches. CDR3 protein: CASIAGDRSNYGYTF. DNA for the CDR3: TGTGCCAGTATTGCCGGGGACAGGAGTAACTATGGCTACACCTTC.

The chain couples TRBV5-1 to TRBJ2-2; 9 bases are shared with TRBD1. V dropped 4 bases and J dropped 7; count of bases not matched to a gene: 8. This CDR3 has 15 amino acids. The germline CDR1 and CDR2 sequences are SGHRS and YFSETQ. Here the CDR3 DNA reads TGCGCCAGCAGCGCAGGGGACAGGGTTGTCGGGGAGCTGTTTTTT. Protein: CASSAGDRVVGELFF. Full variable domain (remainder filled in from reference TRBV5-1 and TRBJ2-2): KAGVTQTPRYLIKTRGQQVTLSCSPISGHRSVSWYQQTPGQGLQFLFEYFSETQRNKGNFPGRFSGRQFSNSRSEMNVSTLELGDSALYLCASSAGDRVVGELFFGEGSRLTVL.

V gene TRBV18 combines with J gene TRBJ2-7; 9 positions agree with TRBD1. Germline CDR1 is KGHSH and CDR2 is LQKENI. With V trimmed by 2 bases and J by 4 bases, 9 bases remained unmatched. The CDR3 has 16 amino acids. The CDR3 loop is CASSPGSSGTGYEQYF. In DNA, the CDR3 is TGTGCCAGCTCACCAGGGTCCAGCGGGACAGGGTACGAGCAGTACTTC.

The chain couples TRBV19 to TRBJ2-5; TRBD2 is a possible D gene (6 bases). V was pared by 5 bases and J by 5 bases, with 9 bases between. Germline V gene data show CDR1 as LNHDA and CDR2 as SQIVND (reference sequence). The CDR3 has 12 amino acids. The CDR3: CASSRRGETQYF. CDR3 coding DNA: TGTGCCAGTAGTCGGAGGGGTGAGACCCAGTACTTC.

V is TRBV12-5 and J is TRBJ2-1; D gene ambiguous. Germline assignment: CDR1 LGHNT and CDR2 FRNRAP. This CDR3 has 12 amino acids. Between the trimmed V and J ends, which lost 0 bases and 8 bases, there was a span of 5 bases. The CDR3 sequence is CASGLVVDEQFF. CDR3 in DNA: TGTGCTAGTGGTTTGGTAGTAGATGAGCAGTTCTTC.

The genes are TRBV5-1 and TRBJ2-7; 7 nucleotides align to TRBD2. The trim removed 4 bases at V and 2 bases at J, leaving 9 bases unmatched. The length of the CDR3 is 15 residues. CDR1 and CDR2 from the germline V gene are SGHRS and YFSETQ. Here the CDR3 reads CASSGESGTTYEQYF. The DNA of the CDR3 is TGCGCCAGCAGCGGTGAAAGCGGGACGACCTACGAGCAGTACTTC.

The CDR3 loop is CASSLGQTNTEAFF. The CDR3 DNA reads as TGTGCCAGCAGCTTGGGCCAAACTAACACTGAAGCTTTCTTT. V and J are TRBV5-4 and TRBJ1-1; D remains ambiguous. V dropped 0 bases and J dropped 2 bases, with 8 bases sitting between them. The CDR3 runs to 14 residues. Per germline, CDR1 SGHNT and CDR2 YYREEE (reference sequence).

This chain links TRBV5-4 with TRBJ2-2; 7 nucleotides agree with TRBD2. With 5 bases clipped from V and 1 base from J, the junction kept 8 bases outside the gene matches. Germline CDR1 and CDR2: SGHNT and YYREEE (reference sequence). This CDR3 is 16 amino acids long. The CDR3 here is CASSQVLAENTGELFF. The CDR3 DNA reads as TGTGCCAGCAGTCAGGTGCTAGCGGAGAACACCGGGGAGCTGTTTTTT. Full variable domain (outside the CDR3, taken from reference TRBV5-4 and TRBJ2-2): ETGVTQSPTHLIKTRGQQVTLRCSSQSGHNTVSWYQQALGQGPQFIFQYYREEENGRGNFPPRFSGLQFPNYSSELNVNALELDDSALYLCASSQVLAENTGELFFGEGSRLTVL.

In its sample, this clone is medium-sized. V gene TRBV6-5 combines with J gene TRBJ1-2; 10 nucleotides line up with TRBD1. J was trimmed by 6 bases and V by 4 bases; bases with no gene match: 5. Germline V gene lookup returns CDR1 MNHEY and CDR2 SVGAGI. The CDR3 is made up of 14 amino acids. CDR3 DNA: TGTGCCAGCAGTTCGCCCGGGACAGGGGATGGCTACACCTTC. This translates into CASSSPGTGDGYTF.

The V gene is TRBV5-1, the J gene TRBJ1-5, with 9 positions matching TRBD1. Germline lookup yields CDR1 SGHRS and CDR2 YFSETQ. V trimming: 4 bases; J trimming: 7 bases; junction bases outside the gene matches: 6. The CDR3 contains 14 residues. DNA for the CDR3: TGCGCCAGCAGCCCGGACAGGGGAGAACAGCCCCAGCATTTT. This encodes CASSPDRGEQPQHF.

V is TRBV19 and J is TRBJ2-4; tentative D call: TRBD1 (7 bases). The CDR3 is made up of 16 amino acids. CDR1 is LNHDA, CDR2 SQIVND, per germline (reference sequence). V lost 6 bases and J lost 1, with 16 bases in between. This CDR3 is CASRPAQGRAKNIQYF. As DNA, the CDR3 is TGTGCCAGTAGACCAGCACAGGGGAGGGCCAAAAACATTCAGTACTTC.

The CDR3 reads CASSLTGFEAFF. The CDR3 DNA reads as TGTGCCAGCAGCTTGACGGGTTTTGAAGCTTTCTTT. V usage is TRBV5-6 and J usage is TRBJ1-1; D call uncertain. Germline V gene data show CDR1 as SGHDT and CDR2 as YYEEEE. Trimming took off 1 base at V and 7 bases at J, with 8 bases between the two ends. The CDR3 loop spans 12 amino acids.

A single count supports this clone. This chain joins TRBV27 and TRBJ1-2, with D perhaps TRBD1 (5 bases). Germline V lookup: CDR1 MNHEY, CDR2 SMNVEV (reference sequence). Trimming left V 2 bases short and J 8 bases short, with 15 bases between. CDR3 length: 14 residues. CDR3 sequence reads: CASSLRTFSGGYTF. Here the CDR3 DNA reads TGTGCCAGCAGTTTAAGGACATTCAGTGGGGGCTACACCTTC.

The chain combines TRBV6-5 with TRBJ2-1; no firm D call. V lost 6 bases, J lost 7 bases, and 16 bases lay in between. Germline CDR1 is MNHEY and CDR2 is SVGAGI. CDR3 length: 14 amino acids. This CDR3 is CASRYNNLQNEQFF. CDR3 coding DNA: TGTGCCAGCAGGTACAATAACCTTCAGAATGAGCAGTTCTTC.

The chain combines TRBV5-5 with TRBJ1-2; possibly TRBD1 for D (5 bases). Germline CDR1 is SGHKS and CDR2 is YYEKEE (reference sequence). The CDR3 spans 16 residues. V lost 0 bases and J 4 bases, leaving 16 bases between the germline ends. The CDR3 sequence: CASSLDGAREIYGYTF. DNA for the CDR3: TGTGCCAGCAGCTTGGACGGGGCCCGGGAGATCTATGGCTACACCTTC.

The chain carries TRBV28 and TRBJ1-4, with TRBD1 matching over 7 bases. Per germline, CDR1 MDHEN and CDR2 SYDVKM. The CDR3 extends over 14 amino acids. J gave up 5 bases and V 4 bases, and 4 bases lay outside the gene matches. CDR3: CASSSGQLNEKLFF. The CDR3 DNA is TGTGCCAGCAGTTCGGGACAGCTGAATGAAAAACTGTTTTTT. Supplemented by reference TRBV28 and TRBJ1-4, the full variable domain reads DVKVTQSSRYLVKRTGEKVFLECVQDMDHENMFWYRQDPGLGLRLIYFSYDVKMKEKGDIPEGYSVSREKKERFSLILESASTNQTSMYLCASSSGQLNEKLFFGSGTQLSVL.

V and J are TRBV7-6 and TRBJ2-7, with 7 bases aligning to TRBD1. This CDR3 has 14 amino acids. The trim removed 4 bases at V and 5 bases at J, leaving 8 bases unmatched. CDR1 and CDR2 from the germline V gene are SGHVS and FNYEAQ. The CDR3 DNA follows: TGTGCCAGCAGCTCTCGACAGGGTCGGGACGAGCAGTACTTC. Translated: CASSSRQGRDEQYF.

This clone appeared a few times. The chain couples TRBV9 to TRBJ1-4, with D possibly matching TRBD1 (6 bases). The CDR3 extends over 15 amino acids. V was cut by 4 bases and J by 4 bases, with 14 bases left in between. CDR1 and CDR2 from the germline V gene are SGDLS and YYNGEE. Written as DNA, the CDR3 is TGTGCCAGCAGCCCAGGGGAGACTTTTAATGAAAAACTGTTTTTT. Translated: CASSPGETFNEKLFF.

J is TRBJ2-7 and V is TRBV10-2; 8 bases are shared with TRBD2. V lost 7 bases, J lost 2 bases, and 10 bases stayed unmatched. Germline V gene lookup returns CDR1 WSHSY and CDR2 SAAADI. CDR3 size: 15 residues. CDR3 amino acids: CASTTPGTSTYEQYF. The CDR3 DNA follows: TGCGCCAGCACAACCCCCGGGACTAGTACCTACGAGCAGTACTTC.

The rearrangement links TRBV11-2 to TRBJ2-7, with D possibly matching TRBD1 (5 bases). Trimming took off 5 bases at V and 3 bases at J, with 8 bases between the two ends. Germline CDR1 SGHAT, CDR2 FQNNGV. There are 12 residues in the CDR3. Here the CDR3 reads CASSRQGYEQYF. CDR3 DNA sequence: TGTGCCAGCAGCAGGCAGGGCTACGAGCAGTACTTC.

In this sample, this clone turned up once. The CDR3 sequence: CASSLVSQSTDTQYF. CDR3 nucleotide sequence: TGTGCCAGCAGCTTAGTCTCCCAGAGCACAGATACGCAGTATTTT. The V and J genes are TRBV7-2 and TRBJ2-3; no firm D call. This CDR3 contains 15 residues. Per germline, CDR1 SGHTA and CDR2 FQGNSA. Deletions cut 1 base from V and 0 bases from J, with 8 bases between. The entire variable domain, with the rest obtained from reference TRBV7-2 and TRBJ2-3, is as follows: GAGVSQSPSNKVTEKGKDVELRCDPISGHTALYWYRQSLGQGLEFLIYFQGNSAPDKSGLPSDRFSAERTGGSVSTLTIQRTQQEDSAVYLCASSLVSQSTDTQYFGPGTRLTVL.

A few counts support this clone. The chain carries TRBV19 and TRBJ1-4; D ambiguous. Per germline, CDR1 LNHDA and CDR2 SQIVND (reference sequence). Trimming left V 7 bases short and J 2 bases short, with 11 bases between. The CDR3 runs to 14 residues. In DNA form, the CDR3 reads TGTGCCAGTACCCTTTCTCAGACTAATGAAAAACTGTTTTTT. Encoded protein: CASTLSQTNEKLFF.

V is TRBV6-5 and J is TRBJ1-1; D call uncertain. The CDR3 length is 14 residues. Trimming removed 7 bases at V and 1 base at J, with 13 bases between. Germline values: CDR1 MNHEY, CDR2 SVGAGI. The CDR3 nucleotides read TGTGCCAGCAAGAAGGGAGGAGAGAACACTGAAGCTTTCTTT. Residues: CASKKGGENTEAFF.

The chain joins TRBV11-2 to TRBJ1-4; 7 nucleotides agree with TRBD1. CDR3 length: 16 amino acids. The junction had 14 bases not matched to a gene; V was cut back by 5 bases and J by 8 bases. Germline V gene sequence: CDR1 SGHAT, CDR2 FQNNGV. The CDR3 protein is CASSPLPGQDQEKLFF. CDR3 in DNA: TGTGCCAGCAGCCCGCTACCTGGACAGGACCAAGAAAAACTGTTTTTT.

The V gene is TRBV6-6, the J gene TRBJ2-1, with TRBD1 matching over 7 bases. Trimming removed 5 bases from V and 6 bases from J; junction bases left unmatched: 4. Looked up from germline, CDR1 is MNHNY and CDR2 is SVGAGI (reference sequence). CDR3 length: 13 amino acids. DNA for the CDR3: TGTGCCAGCAGTAGGGCAGGGGGCAATGAGCAGTTCTTC. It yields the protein CASSRAGGNEQFF.

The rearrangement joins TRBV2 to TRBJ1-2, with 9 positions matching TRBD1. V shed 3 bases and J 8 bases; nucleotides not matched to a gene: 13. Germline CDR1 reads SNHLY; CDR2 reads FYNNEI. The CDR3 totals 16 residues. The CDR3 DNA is TGTGCCAGCAGTGAGCGGGCAGGGGACAGGGTGAGCGGCTACACCTTC. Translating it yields CASSERAGDRVSGYTF. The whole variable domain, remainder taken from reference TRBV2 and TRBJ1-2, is EPEVTQTPSHQVTQMGQEVILRCVPISNHLYFYWYRQILGQKVEFLVSFYNNEISEKSEIFDDQFSVERPDGSNFTLKIRSTKLEDSAMYFCASSERAGDRVSGYTFGSGTRLTVV.